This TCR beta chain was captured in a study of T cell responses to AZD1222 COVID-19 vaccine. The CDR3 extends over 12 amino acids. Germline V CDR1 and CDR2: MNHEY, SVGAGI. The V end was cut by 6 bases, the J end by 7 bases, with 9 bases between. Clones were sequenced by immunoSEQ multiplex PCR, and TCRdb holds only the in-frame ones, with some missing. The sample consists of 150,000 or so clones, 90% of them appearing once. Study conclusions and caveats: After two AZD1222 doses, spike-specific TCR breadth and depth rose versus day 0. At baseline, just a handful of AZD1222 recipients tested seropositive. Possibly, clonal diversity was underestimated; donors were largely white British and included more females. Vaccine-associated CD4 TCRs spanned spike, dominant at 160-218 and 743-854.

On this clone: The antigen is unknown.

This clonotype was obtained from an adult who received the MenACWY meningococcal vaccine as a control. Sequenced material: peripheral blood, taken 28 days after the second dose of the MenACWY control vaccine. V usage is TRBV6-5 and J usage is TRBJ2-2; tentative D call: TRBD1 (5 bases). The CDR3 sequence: CASRQQDGELFF. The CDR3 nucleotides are TGTGCCAGCAGACAACAGGACGGGGAGCTGTTTTTT.